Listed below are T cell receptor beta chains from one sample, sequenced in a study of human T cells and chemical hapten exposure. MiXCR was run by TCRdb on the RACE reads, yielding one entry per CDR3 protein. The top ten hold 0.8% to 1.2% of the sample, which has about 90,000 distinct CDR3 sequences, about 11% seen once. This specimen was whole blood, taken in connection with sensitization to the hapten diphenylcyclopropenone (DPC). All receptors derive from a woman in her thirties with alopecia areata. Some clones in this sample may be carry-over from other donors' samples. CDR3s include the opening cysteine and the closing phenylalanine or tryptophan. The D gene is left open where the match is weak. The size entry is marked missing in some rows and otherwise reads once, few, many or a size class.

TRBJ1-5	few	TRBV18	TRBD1	TGTGCCAGCTCACCAGGACAGGGATTTGACAATCAGCCCCAGCATTTT	CASSPGQGFDNQPQHF
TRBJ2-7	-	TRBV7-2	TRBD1	TGTGCCAGCAGCTTAGAACAGGGGGCTACCTACGAGCAGTACTTC	CASSLEQGATYEQYF
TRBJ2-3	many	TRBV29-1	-	TGCAGCGTTGGGCCAGACGGAGATACGCAGTATTTT	CSVGPDGDTQYF
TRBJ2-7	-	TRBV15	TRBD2	TGTGCCACCAGCACCCGGACTAGCGGGAGTTCTCAGTACTTC	CATSTRTSGSSQYF
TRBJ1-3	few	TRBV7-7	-	TGTGCCAGCAGCTTATCTCCACGGGACACCATATATTTT	CASSLSPRDTIYF
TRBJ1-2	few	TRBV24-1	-	TGTGCCACCAGTGACTCACCAATAGGGGATGGCTACACCTTC	CATSDSPIGDGYTF
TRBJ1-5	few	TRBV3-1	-	TGTGCCAGCAGCCAAGGTAGGGGGGGCGGTCAGCCCCAGCATTTT	CASSQGRGGGQPQHF
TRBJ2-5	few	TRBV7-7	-	TGTGCTAGCTGCCCAGAGGCGTGGGGGACCCAGTACTTC	CASCPEAWGTQYF
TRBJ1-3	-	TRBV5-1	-	TGCGCCAGCAGCTCACTCGGAGGAGGCTCTGGAAACACCATATATTTT	CASSSLGGGSGNTIYF
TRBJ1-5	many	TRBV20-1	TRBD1	TGCAGTGTGCGGGACAGGTCGCCCTATAGCAATCAGCCCCAGCATTTT	CSVRDRSPYSNQPQHF
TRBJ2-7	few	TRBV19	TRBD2	TGTGCCAGTAGTATCCGGGAGGGGACCTACGAGCAGTACTTC	CASSIREGTYEQYF
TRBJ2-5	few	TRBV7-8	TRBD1	TGTGCCAGCAGCACAGGGGCGGTCAATAGGGGGACCCAGTACTTC	CASSTGAVNRGTQYF
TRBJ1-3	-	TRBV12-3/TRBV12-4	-	TGTGCCAGCAGTCCCCCCCCCAAGGGAAACACCATATATTTT	CASSPPPKGNTIYF
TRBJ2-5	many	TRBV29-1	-	TGCAGCGTTGAGGTCCCCGTCTCGAAGTATTTTGAGACCCAGTACTTC	CSVEVPVSKYFETQYF
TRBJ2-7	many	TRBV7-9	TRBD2	TGTGCCAGCAGCAGCCCCAGCGGGGCCTCCTACGAGCAGTACTTC	CASSSPSGASYEQYF
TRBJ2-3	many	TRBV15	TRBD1	TGTGCCACCAGCGGAGGACAGGGCGCAGATACGCAGTATTTT	CATSGGQGADTQYF
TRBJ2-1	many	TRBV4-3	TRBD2	TGCGCCAGCAGCCAAGCTCGGGGTAGCGGGAGTTTTGAGCAGTTCTTC	CASSQARGSGSFEQFF
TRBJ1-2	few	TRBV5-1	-	TGCGCCAGCAGTCGGGACCCCGCCGCTTCTAACTATGGCTACACCTTC	CASSRDPAASNYGYTF
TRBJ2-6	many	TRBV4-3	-	TGCGCCAGCAGCCAAGACGAGGTATCTGGGGCCAACGTCCTGACTTTC	CASSQDEVSGANVLTF
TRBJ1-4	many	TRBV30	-	TGTGCCTGGAGACCGGACACTGCAAATGAAAAACTGTTTTTT	CAWRPDTANEKLFF
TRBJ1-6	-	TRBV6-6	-	TGTGCCAGCAAGACGGACCATAATTCACCCCTCCACTTT	CASKTDHNSPLHF
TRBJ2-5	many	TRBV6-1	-	TGTGCCAGCAGTCCCGGGGACCTCCAAGAGACCCAGTACTTC	CASSPGDLQETQYF
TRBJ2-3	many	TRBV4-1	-	TGCGCCAGCAGCCAATCGACTAGCACAGATACGCAGTATTTT	CASSQSTSTDTQYF
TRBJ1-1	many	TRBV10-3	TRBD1	TGTGCCATCGGGAGACAGGGCTTCGACCCTGAAGCTTTCTTT	CAIGRQGFDPEAFF
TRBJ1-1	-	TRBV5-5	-	TGTGCCAGCAGCCCGGGCCAGGGTACGGCTTTCTTT	CASSPGQGTAFF
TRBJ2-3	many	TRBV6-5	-	TGTGCCACCCGGAAGGGGCTTAGCACAGATACGCAGTATTTT	CATRKGLSTDTQYF
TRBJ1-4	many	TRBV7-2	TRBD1	TGTGCCGGACAGACAGGGTTTAATGAAAAACTGTTTTTT	CAGQTGFNEKLFF